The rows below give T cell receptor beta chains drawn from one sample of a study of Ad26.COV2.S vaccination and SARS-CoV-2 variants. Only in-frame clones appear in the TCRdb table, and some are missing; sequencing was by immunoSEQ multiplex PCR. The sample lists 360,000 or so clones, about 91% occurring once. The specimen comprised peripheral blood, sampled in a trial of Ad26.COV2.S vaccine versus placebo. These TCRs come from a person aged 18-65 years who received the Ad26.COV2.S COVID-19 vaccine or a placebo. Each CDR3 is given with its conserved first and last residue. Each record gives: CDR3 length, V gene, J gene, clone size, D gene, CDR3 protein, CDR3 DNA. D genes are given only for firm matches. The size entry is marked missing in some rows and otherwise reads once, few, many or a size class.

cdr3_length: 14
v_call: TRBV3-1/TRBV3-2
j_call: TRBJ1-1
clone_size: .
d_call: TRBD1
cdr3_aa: CASSLRDRETEAFF
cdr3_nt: TGTGCCAGCAGCCTTCGGGACAGGGAGACTGAAGCTTTCTTT

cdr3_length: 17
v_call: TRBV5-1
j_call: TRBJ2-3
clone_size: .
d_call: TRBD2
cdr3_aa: CASSSGFSGIFTDTQYF
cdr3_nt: TGCGCCAGCAGCTCTGGGTTTAGCGGGATATTCACAGATACGCAGTATTTT

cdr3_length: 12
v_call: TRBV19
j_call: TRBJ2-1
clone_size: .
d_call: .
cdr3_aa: CASSIRFNEQFF
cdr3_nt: TGTGCCAGTAGTATAAGGTTCAATGAGCAGTTCTTC

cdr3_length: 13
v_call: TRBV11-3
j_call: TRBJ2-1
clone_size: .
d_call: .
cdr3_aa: CASGLLSYNEQFF
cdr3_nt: TGTGCCAGCGGACTACTCTCCTACAATGAGCAGTTCTTC

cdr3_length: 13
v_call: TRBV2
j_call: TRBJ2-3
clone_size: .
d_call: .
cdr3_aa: CANKKTFADTQYF
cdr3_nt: TGTGCTAACAAGAAGACTTTCGCAGATACGCAGTATTTT

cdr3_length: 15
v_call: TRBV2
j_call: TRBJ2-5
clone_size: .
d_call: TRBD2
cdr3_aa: CASRYRGGRSETQYF
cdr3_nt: TGTGCCAGCAGGTACCGCGGGGGGCGAAGTGAGACCCAGTACTTC

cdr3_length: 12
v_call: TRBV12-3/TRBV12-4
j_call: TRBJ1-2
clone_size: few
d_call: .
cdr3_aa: CASSPAGGSITF
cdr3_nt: TGTGCCAGCAGCCCCGCGGGAGGTTCGATTACCTTC

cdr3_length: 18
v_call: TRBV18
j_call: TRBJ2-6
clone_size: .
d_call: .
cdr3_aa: CASSPFNSDSSGANVLTF
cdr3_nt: TGTGCCAGCTCACCATTTAACAGCGATAGTTCTGGGGCCAACGTCCTGACTTTC

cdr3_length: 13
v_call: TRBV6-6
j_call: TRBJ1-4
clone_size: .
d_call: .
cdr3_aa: CATGTFEGEKLFF
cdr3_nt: TGTGCCACCGGGACCTTCGAAGGGGAAAAACTGTTTTTT

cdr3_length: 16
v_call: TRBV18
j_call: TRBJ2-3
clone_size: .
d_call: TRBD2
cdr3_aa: CASSPAAGEERDTQYF
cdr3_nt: TGTGCCAGCTCACCCGCAGCGGGAGAGGAAAGGGATACGCAGTATTTT

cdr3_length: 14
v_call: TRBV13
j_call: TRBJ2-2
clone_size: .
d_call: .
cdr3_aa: CASSLGGYTGELFF
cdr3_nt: TGTGCCAGCAGCTTAGGGGGTTACACCGGGGAGCTGTTTTTT

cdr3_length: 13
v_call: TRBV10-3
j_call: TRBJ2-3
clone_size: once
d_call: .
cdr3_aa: CAFSGLTTDTQYF
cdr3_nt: TGTGCCTTCTCCGGACTAACGACAGATACGCAGTATTTT

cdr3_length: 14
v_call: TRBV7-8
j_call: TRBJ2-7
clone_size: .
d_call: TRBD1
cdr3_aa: CASSLSGQSYEQYF
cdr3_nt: TGTGCCAGCAGTCTTTCGGGACAGTCCTACGAGCAGTACTTC

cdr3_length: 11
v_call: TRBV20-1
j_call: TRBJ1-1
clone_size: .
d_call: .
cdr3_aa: CSADGGAEAFF
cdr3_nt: TGCAGTGCTGATGGGGGGGCTGAAGCTTTCTTT

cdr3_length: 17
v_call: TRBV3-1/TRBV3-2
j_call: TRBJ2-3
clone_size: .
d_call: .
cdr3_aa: CASSQVQGTGFGDTQYF
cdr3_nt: TGTGCCAGCAGCCAAGTCCAGGGGACGGGTTTCGGAGATACGCAGTATTTT

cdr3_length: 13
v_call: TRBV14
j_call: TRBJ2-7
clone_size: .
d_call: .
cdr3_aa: CASSQGTFYEQYF
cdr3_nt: TGTGCCAGCAGCCAAGGCACCTTTTACGAGCAGTACTTC